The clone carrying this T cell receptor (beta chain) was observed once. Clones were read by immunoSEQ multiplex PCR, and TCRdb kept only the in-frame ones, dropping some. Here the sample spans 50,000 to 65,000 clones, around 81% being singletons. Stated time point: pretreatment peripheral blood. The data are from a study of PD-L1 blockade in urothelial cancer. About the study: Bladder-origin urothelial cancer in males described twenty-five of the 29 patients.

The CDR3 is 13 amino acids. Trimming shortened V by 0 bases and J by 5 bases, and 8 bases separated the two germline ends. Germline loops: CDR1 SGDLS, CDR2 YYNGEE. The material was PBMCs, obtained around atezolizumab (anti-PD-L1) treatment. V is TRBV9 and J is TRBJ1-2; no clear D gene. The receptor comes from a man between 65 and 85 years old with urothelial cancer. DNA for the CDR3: TGTGCCAGCAGCGTAGCGTCGGAGTATGGCTACACCTTC. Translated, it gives CASSVASEYGYTF.